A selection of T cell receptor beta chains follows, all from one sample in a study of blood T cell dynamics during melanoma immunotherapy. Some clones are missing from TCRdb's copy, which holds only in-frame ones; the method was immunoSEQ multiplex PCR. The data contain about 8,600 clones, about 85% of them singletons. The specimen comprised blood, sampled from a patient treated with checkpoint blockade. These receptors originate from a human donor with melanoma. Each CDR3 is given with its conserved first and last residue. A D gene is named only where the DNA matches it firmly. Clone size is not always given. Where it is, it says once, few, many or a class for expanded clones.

TGTGCCAGTAGTATAGAAGAGACCCAGTACTTC	CASSIEETQYF	NA	NA	TRBV19	TRBJ2-5
TGTGCCAGTAGTGCAACGGACAGGGGGTATAACTATGGCTACACCTTC	CASSATDRGYNYGYTF	TRBD1	NA	TRBV19	TRBJ1-2
TGCGCCAGCAGCTTGGTAGCAAGGGGGCCGGCGGAGACCCAGTACTTC	CASSLVARGPAETQYF	TRBD1	NA	TRBV5-1	TRBJ2-5
TGTGCCCCCCCGGGCAATCAGCCCCAGCATTTT	CAPPGNQPQHF	NA	NA	TRBV28	TRBJ1-5
TGCAGCGTTGGGCAGGGGGCGAGGGAGACCCAGTACTTC	CSVGQGARETQYF	TRBD1	few	TRBV29-1	TRBJ2-5
TGTGCCAGCAGTTACTCGACCTATAATTCACCCCTCCACTTT	CASSYSTYNSPLHF	NA	once	TRBV6-5	TRBJ1-6
TGCGCCAGCAGTAAGGGACTAGCGGACATCACAGATACGCAGTATTTT	CASSKGLADITDTQYF	TRBD2	NA	TRBV10-2	TRBJ2-3
TGTGCCAGCAGTTGGGGGATTAGCGGGAGGCCCCTCAATGAGCAGTTCTTC	CASSWGISGRPLNEQFF	TRBD2	NA	TRBV28	TRBJ2-1
TGCGCCAGCAGCATCCGTGGCACTGAAGCTTTCTTT	CASSIRGTEAFF	NA	NA	TRBV5-1	TRBJ1-1
TGTGCCAGCAGCTTGGCCGCCGGGAACTATGGCTACACCTTC	CASSLAAGNYGYTF	NA	NA	TRBV5-5	TRBJ1-2
TGTGCCAGCTCACCACCGAGGGGCGGGGAGCTGTTTTTT	CASSPPRGGELFF	NA	NA	TRBV18	TRBJ2-2
TGTGCCAGCAGCGTAGCGGCCTCCTACAATGAGCAGTTCTTC	CASSVAASYNEQFF	NA	NA	TRBV9	TRBJ2-1
TGTGCCAGCAGCACCCTCGGGGCTAGCACAGATACGCAGTATTTT	CASSTLGASTDTQYF	NA	NA	TRBV2	TRBJ2-3
TGTGCCAGCAGTTTTACACAGGGGCGTAATCAGCCCCAGCATTTT	CASSFTQGRNQPQHF	TRBD1	NA	TRBV7-8	TRBJ1-5
TGTGCCAGCAGCGTAGCTTGGGACTCTAGCGATACGCAGTATTTT	CASSVAWDSSDTQYF	NA	once	TRBV9	TRBJ2-3
TGTGCCAGTAGTATAAACCGGTTGGCGGTAGAGACCCAGTACTTC	CASSINRLAVETQYF	NA	NA	TRBV19	TRBJ2-5
TGTGCCAGCTCCCCAGGGACAGGGGGCGCGGACCAGCCCCAGCATTTT	CASSPGTGGADQPQHF	TRBD1	NA	TRBV18	TRBJ1-5
TGCGCCAGCAGCCTACCCGGGACAGGGGATGAGACCCAGTACTTC	CASSLPGTGDETQYF	TRBD1	NA	TRBV5-1	TRBJ2-5
TGTGCCAGCAGCCCCGAGGGGGGGTTCTACGAGCAGTACTTC	CASSPEGGFYEQYF	NA	NA	TRBV7-8	TRBJ2-7
TGTGCCTGGGGGGGGGACAGCCGTTCCTTCTATGGCTACACCTTC	CAWGGDSRSFYGYTF	TRBD1	NA	TRBV30	TRBJ1-2